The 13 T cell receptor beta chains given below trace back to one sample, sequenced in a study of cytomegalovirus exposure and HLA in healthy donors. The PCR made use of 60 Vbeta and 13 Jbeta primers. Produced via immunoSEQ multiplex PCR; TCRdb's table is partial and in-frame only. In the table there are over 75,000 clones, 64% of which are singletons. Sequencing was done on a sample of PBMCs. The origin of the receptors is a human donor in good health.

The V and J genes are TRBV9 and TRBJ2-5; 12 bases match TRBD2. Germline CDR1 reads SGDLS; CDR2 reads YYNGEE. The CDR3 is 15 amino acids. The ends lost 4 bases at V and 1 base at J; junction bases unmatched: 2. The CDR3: CASSLLAGGQETQYF. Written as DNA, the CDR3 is TGTGCCAGCAGCCTACTAGCGGGGGGCCAAGAGACCCAGTACTTC.

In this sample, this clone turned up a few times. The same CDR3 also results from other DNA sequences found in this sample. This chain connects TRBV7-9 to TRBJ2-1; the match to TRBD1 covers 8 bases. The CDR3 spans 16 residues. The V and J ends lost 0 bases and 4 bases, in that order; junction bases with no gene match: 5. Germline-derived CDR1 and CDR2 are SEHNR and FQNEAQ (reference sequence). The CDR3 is CASSLATGVMYNEQFF. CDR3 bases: TGTGCCAGCAGCTTAGCGACAGGGGTAATGTACAATGAGCAGTTCTTC.

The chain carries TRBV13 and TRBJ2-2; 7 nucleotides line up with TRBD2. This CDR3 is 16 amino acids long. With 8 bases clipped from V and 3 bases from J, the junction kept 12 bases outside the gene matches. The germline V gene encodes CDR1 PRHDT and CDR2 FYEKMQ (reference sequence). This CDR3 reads CASRDAQGGDTGELFF. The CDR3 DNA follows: TGTGCCAGCCGTGATGCCCAGGGAGGGGACACCGGGGAGCTGTTTTTT.

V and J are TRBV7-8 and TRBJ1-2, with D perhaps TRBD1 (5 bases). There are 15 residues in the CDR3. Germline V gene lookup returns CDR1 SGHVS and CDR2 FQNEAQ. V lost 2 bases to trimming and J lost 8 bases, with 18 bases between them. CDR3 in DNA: TGTGCCAGCAGCTTAACGTGGGGGGGAACAAGCGGCTACACCTTC. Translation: CASSLTWGGTSGYTF.

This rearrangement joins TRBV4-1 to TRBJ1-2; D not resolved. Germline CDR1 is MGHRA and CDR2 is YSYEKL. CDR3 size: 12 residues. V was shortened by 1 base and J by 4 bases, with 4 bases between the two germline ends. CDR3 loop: CASSQGPYGYTF. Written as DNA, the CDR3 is TGCGCCAGCAGCCAAGGGCCCTATGGCTACACCTTC.

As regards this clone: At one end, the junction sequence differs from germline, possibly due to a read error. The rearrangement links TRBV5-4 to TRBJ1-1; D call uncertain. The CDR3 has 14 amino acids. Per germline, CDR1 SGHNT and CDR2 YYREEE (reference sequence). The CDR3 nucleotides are TGCGCCAGCAGCCGGTCCTTTTTGAACACTGAAGCTTTCTTT. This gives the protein CASSRSFLNTEAFF.

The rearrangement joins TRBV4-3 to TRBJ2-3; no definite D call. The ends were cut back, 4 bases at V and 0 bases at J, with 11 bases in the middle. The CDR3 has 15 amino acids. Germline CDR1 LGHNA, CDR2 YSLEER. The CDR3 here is CASSPRKSSTDTQYF. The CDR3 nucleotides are TGCGCCAGCAGCCCGAGGAAGTCAAGCACAGATACGCAGTATTTT.

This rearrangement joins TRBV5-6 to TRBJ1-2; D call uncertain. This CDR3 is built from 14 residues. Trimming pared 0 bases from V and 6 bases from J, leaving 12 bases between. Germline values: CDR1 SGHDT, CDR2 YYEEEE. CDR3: CASSLASRRDGYTF. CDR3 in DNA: TGTGCCAGCAGCTTGGCGAGTAGGAGAGATGGCTACACCTTC.

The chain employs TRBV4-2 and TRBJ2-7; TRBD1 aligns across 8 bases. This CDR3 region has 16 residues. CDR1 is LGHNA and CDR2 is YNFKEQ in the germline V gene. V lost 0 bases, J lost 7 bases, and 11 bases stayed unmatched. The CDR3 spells CASSQDQGAGPLEQYF. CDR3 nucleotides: TGTGCCAGCAGCCAAGATCAGGGGGCTGGACCTCTGGAGCAGTACTTC.

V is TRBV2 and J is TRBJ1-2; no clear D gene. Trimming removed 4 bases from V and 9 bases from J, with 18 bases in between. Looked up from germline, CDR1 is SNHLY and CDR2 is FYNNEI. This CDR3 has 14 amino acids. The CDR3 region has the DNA TGTGCCAGCAGTGCCGATGTTCTAGGAGGCCGCTACACCTTC. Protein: CASSADVLGGRYTF.

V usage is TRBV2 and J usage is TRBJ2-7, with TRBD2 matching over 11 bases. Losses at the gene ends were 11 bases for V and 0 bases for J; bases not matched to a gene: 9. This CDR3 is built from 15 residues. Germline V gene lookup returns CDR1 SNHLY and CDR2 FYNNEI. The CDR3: CALIAGGISSYEQYF. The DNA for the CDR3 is TGTGCCTTAATAGCGGGGGGGATAAGCTCCTACGAGCAGTACTTC.

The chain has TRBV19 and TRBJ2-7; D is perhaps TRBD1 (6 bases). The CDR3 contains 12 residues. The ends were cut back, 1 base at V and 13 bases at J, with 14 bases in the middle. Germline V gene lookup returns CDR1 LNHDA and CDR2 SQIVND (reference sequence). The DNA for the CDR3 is TGTGCCAGTAGTATAGGAGGGGGTGGAACCTACTTC. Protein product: CASSIGGGGTYF.

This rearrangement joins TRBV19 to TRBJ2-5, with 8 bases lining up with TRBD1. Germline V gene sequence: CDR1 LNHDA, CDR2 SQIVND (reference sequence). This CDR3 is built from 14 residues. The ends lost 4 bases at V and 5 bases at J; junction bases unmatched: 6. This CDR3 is CASSTQGARETQYF. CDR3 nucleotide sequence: TGTGCCAGTAGTACCCAGGGGGCCCGGGAGACCCAGTACTTC. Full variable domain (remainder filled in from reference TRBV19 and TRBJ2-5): DGGITQSPKYLFRKEGQNVTLSCEQNLNHDAMYWYRQDPGQGLRLIYYSQIVNDFQKGDIAEGYSVSREKKESFPLTVTSAQKNPTAFYLCASSTQGARETQYFGPGTRLLVL.